This record concerns one T cell receptor (beta chain) sequence. Repertoires were generated with immunoSEQ multiplex PCR, while TCRdb's copy carries only in-frame clones and drops some. The profile shows 65,000 to 85,000 clones, roughly 90% of them singletons. The V end was cut by 5 bases, the J end by 4 bases, with 11 bases between. CDR1 LNHDA and CDR2 SQIVND come from the germline V gene (reference sequence). The CDR3 loop spans 14 amino acids. The data are from a study of T cell changes during pregnancy in multiple sclerosis. This sample comprised peripheral blood, obtained in the first trimester of pregnancy. The V and J genes are TRBV19 and TRBJ1-4; perhaps TRBD1 as D (6 bases). This clonotype originated in a female donor in good health, enrolled as a control in a pregnancy study. In DNA form, the CDR3 reads TGTGCCAGTAGTGCGGACAGTCTTAATGAAAAACTGTTTTTT. Translated: CASSADSLNEKLFF.